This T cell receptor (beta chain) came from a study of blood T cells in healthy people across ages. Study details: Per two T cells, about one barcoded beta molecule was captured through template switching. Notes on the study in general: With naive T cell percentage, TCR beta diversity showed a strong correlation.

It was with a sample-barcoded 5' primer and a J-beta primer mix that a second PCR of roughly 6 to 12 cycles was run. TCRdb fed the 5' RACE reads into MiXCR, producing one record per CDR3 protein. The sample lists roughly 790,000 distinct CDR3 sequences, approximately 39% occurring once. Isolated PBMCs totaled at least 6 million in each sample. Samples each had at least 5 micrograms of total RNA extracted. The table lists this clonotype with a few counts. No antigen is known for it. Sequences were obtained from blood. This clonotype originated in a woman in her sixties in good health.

The DNA of the CDR3 is TGCGCCAGCAGCTTGGGACTCGCTGGCTACACCTTC. Translated, it gives CASSLGLAGYTF. J is TRBJ1-2 and V is TRBV5-1, with no clear D. The ends were cut back, 0 bases at V and 7 bases at J, with 7 bases in the middle. This CDR3 spans 12 amino acids. Germline assignment: CDR1 SGHRS and CDR2 YFSETQ.